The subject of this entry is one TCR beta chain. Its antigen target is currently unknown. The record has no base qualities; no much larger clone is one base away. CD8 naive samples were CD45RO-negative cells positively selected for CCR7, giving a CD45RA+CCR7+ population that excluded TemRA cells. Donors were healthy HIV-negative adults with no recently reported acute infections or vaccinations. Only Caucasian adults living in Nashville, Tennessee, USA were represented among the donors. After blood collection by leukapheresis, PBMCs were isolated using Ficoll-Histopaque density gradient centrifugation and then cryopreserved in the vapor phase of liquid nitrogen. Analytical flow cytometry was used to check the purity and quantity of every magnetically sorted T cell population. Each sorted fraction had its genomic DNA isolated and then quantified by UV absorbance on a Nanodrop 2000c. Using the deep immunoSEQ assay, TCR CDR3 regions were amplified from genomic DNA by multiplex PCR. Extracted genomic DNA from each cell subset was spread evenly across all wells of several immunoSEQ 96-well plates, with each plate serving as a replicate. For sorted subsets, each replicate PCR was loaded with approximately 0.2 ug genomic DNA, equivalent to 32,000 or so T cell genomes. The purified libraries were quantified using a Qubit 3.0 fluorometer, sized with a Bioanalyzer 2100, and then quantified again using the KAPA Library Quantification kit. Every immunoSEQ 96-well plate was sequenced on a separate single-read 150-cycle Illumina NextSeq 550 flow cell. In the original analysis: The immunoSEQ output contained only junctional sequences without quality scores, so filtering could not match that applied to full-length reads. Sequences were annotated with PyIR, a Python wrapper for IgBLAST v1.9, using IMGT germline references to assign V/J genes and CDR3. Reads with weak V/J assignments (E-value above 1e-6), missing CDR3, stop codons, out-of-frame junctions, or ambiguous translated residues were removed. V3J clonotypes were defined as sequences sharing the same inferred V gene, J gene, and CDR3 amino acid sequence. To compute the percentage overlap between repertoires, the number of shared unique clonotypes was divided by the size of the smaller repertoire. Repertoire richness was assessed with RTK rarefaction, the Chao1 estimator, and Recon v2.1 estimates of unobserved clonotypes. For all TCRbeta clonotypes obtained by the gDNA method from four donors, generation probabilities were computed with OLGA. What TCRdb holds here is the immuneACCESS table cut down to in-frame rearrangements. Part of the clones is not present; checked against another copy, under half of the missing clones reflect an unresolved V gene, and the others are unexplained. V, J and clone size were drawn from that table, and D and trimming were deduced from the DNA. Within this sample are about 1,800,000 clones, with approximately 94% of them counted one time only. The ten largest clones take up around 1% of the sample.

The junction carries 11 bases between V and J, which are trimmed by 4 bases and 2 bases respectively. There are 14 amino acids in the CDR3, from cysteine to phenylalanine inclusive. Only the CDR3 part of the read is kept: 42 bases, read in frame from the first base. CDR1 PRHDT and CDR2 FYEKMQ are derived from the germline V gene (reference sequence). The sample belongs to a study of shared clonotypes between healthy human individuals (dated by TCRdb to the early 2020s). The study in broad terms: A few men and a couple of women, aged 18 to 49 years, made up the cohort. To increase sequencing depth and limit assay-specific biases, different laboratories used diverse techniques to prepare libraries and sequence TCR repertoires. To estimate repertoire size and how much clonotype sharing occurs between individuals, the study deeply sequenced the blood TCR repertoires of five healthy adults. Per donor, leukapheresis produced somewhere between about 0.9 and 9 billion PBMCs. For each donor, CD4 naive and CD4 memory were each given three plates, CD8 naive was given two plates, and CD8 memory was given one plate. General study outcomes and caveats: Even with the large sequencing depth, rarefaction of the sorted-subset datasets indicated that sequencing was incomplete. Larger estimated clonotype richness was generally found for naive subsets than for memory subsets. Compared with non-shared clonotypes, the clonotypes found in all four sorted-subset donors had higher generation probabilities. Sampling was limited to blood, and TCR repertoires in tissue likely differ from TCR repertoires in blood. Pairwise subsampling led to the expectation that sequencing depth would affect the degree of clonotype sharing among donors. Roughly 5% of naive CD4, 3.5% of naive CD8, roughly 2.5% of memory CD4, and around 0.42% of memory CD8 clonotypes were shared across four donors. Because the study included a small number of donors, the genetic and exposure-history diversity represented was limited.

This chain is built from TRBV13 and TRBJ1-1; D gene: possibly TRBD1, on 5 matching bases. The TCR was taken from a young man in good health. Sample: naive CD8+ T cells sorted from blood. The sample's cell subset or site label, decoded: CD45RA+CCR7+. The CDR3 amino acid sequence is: CASSSPGRNTEAFF. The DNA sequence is TGTGCCAGCAGCTCCCCGGGACGTAACACTGAAGCTTTCTTT.